The T cell receptor (beta chain) under discussion was sequenced for a study of T cells in Graves' hyperthyroidism and ophthalmopathy. TCR beta CDR3 regions were amplified from RNA. Carried out on the TCR CDR3, a first-round RT-PCR used the HTBI primer set. In TCRdb, the multiplex PCR reads were re-called with MiXCR into one record per CDR3 protein. The sample holds about 360,000 distinct CDR3 sequences; less than 15% are singletons and the top ten take 9.2%. The study defined stable Graves' hyperthyroidism as no ophthalmopathy progression within 18 months. Reasons for excluding patients were uncontrolled infection, other autoimmune disease, pregnancy or lactation. This CDR3 is 15 amino acids long. Germline V gene sequence: CDR1 SGHAT, CDR2 FQNNGV. V was trimmed by 3 bases and J by 4 bases, leaving 13 bases between them. This clonotype was counted many times.

V and J are TRBV11-2 and TRBJ2-1; the D gene is possibly TRBD1 (6 bases). This receptor was identified in a woman aged 18-29 years with Graves' hyperthyroidism. Sequenced input: blood. In DNA form, the CDR3 reads TGTGCCAGCAGCTTGGTCAGGGGTATTTACAATGAGCAGTTCTTC. Its protein is CASSLVRGIYNEQFF.